Listed below are T cell receptor beta chains from one sample, sequenced in a study of cytomegalovirus exposure and HLA in healthy donors. The method was immunoSEQ multiplex PCR; TCRdb's version includes in-frame clones alone and lacks a portion of them. Found here are over 120,000 clones, roughly 70% of them singletons; the top ten hold 4.3%. The sample comprised PBMCs. Receptor source: a man between 18 and 35 years old in good health and CMV-seropositive. CDR3s include the opening cysteine and the closing phenylalanine or tryptophan. D genes are given only for firm matches. The size entry is marked missing in some rows and otherwise reads once, few, many or a size class.

J gene | V gene | clone size | D gene | CDR3 protein | CDR3 DNA
TRBJ2-7 | TRBV2 | - | - | CASSEGGGREQYF | TGTGCCAGCAGTGAAGGTGGTGGGAGGGAGCAGTACTTC
TRBJ1-3 | TRBV5-1 | - | TRBD1 | CASSLGGGTGNTIYF | TGCGCCAGCAGCTTGGGAGGGGGCACTGGAAACACCATATATTTT
TRBJ2-2 | TRBV19 | - | - | CASSRGAGELFF | TGTGCCAGTAGTAGGGGGGCCGGGGAGCTGTTTTTT
TRBJ1-5 | TRBV28 | - | - | CASSLLGGNQPQHF | TGTGCCAGCAGTTTACTCGGTGGCAATCAGCCCCAGCATTTT
TRBJ2-7 | TRBV7-2 | - | - | CASSFSSATYEQYF | TGTGCCAGCAGCTTCTCTAGCGCGACCTACGAGCAGTACTTC
TRBJ1-2 | TRBV9 | - | TRBD1 | CASSVAGGQGNGGYTF | TGTGCCAGCAGCGTAGCTGGAGGACAGGGAAACGGTGGCTACACCTTC
TRBJ2-5 | TRBV30 | - | - | CAWSVRGGETQYF | TGTGCCTGGAGTGTCAGGGGAGGGGAGACCCAGTACTTC
TRBJ2-7 | TRBV28 | - | - | CASQGLRYEQYF | TGTGCCAGCCAAGGACTGCGCTACGAGCAGTACTTC
TRBJ1-2 | TRBV5-1 | - | TRBD1 | CASSSGTGGMEAQTALNGYTF | TGCGCCAGCAGCTCGGGGACAGGGGGTATGGAAGCGCAAACGGCCCTAAATGGCTACACCTTC
TRBJ2-7 | TRBV19 | - | - | CASSSGRSYEQYF | TGTGCCAGTAGCTCTGGCAGGTCCTACGAGCAGTACTTC
TRBJ1-3 | TRBV4-2 | - | - | CASSQGSQLTGNTIYF | TGTGCCAGCAGCCAAGGATCACAGTTGACTGGAAACACCATATATTTT
TRBJ2-3 | TRBV27 | - | TRBD2 | CASTQAGSTDTQYF | TGTGCCAGCACCCAAGCGGGGAGCACAGATACGCAGTATTTT
TRBJ1-1 | TRBV6-6 | few | - | CASSYMGGNTEAFF | TGTGCCAGCAGTTACATGGGGGGGAACACTGAAGCTTTCTTT
TRBJ1-6 | TRBV6-5 | - | - | CASSWGQRSVGSPLHF | TGTGCCAGCAGTTGGGGGCAAAGGTCGGTCGGTTCACCCCTCCACTTT
TRBJ1-1 | TRBV2 | - | TRBD1 | CASRDRPLGTEAFF | TGTGCCAGCAGGGACAGGCCCCTGGGAACTGAAGCTTTCTTT
TRBJ2-1 | TRBV7-9 | - | TRBD2 | CASSLGTSTNEQFF | TGTGCCAGCAGCTTAGGGACTAGCACCAATGAGCAGTTCTTC
TRBJ1-5 | TRBV19 | - | - | CASSIVGGGQPQHF | TGTGCCAGTAGTATAGTTGGGGGCGGACAGCCCCAGCATTTT
TRBJ1-2 | TRBV28 | - | - | CASSFPAGDSNYGYTF | TGTGCCAGCAGTTTTCCTGCCGGGGATTCCAACTATGGCTACACCTTC
TRBJ2-1 | TRBV4-2 | few | - | CASSQDILAQYNEQFF | TGTGCCAGCAGCCAAGATATCCTAGCGCAGTACAATGAGCAGTTCTTC
TRBJ2-1 | TRBV10-3 | - | TRBD2 | CAISGGGPGLAGEGEQFF | TGTGCCATCAGTGGAGGGGGACCGGGACTAGCGGGGGAAGGTGAGCAGTTCTTC
TRBJ2-1 | TRBV6-6 | few | TRBD1 | CASSSRQGRHNEQFF | TGTGCCAGCAGTAGTCGACAGGGTCGCCACAATGAGCAGTTCTTC
TRBJ2-1 | TRBV28 | - | TRBD2 | CASSFFGGAGVVNEQFF | TGTGCCAGCAGTTTTTTCGGTGGGGCGGGAGTTGTTAATGAGCAGTTCTTC
TRBJ2-1 | TRBV5-1 | - | TRBD2 | CASSTDGTSYNEQFF | TGCGCCAGCAGCACGGACGGGACTAGTTACAATGAGCAGTTCTTC
TRBJ1-2 | TRBV28 | - | - | CASSLWEGTGPWEDGYTF | TGTGCCAGCAGTTTATGGGAGGGCACAGGACCCTGGGAGGACGGCTACACCTTC
TRBJ2-1 | TRBV5-6 | - | TRBD1 | CASSRPYRGRNEQFF | TGTGCCAGCAGCCGACCCTACAGGGGGCGCAATGAGCAGTTCTTC
TRBJ1-5 | TRBV19 | - | TRBD1 | CASSWGTGSNQPQHF | TGTGCCAGTAGTTGGGGGACAGGGAGCAATCAGCCCCAGCATTTT
TRBJ1-4 | TRBV30 | - | TRBD1 | CAWSPSGGNEKLFF | TGTGCCTGGAGTCCCTCAGGGGGCAATGAAAAACTGTTTTTT
TRBJ2-1 | TRBV6-4 | - | TRBD1 | CASSDSGTAYNEQFF | TGTGCCAGCAGTGACTCGGGGACAGCCTACAATGAGCAGTTCTTC
TRBJ2-3 | TRBV6-1 | - | TRBD1 | CASLNRGFGADTQYF | TGTGCCAGCCTCAACAGGGGGTTCGGTGCAGATACGCAGTATTTT
TRBJ1-4 | TRBV5-6 | - | - | CASSSRQSGVREKLFF | TGTGCCAGCAGCTCCCGTCAATCGGGGGTCCGTGAAAAACTGTTTTTT
TRBJ2-5 | TRBV2 | - | TRBD2 | CASTLMRGSQETQYF | TGTGCCAGCACCCTTATGCGGGGGTCCCAAGAGACCCAGTACTTC
TRBJ2-1 | TRBV28 | - | - | CASSRGHGYEQFF | TGTGCCAGCAGCCGTGGGCACGGTTATGAGCAGTTCTTC
TRBJ1-4 | TRBV19 | - | - | CASSPGGGVNEKLFF | TGTGCCAGTAGTCCAGGCGGGGGGGTTAATGAAAAACTGTTTTTT
TRBJ1-5 | TRBV19 | - | - | CASTLGRGLEISNQPQHF | TGTGCCAGTACCCTCGGCAGGGGATTGGAAATTAGCAATCAGCCCCAGCATTTT
TRBJ1-1 | TRBV6-5 | - | - | CASRDPGTEAFF | TGTGCCAGCAGGGATCCGGGCACTGAAGCTTTCTTT
TRBJ2-5 | TRBV9 | - | - | CASSSLEGGPETQYF | TGTGCCAGCAGTAGTTTGGAGGGGGGGCCAGAGACCCAGTACTTC
TRBJ2-1 | TRBV4-2 | once | TRBD2 | CASSQGLAGGSYNEQFF | TGTGCCAGCAGTCAAGGACTAGCGGGAGGGAGCTACAATGAGCAGTTCTTC
TRBJ2-2 | TRBV6-1 | - | TRBD1 | CASSDPGTGSMWELFF | TGTGCCAGCAGTGATCCCGGGACAGGGAGTATGTGGGAGCTGTTTTTT
TRBJ1-3 | TRBV27 | once | TRBD1 | CASSLYGTGRGNTIYF | TGTGCCAGCAGTTTATATGGGACAGGGCGAGGAAACACCATATATTTT
TRBJ1-2 | TRBV7-6 | - | - | CASSPLGGHYGYTF | TGTGCCAGCAGCCCCTTGGGGGGTCACTATGGCTACACCTTC
TRBJ2-4 | TRBV7-9 | - | - | CASSLALGEVDIQYF | TGTGCCAGCAGCTTAGCTTTGGGGGAGGTGGACATTCAGTACTTC
TRBJ1-2 | TRBV28 | - | - | CASIPTGGWGGSLYGYTF | TGTGCCAGCATCCCCACCGGGGGCTGGGGGGGTTCATTGTATGGCTACACCTTC